One T cell receptor (beta chain) is described in this entry. Its antigen remains unidentified. Other nucleotide sequences from this sample produce the same CDR3. CDR1 and CDR2 from the germline V gene are MNHEY and SVGAGI. This CDR3 spans 15 amino acids. The V gene end was trimmed by 6 bases and the J gene end by 0 bases; junction bases not matched to a gene: 3. 60 Vbeta and 13 Jbeta primers were used in PCR. Profiling relied on immunoSEQ multiplex PCR, and the TCRdb table lists in-frame clones only, not all of them. In the table there are under 200,000 clones, over 80% of which are singletons. These data belong to a study of cytomegalovirus exposure and HLA in healthy donors. Study-wide results and limits: In all likelihood, a cluster of highly shared sequence variants was a sequencing artifact. Earlier analysis looked at TCR beta V segments, and most were productive about 90% or about 30% of the time. CMV serostatus was the only recorded immune exposure for donors.

The chain joins TRBV6-5 to TRBJ2-1, with TRBD1 matching over 9 bases. The sequenced sample was PBMCs. This receptor was taken from a male donor in good health and CMV-seropositive. The CDR3, as DNA: TGTGCCAGCAGCTCGACAGGGGGCTCCTACAATGAGCAGTTCTTC. This sequence encodes CASSSTGGSYNEQFF.